These 17 T cell receptor beta chains were all obtained from the same sample, sequenced in a study of cytomegalovirus exposure and HLA in healthy donors (dated by TCRdb to between 2016 and 2019). Receptors were amplified or captured by the immunoSEQ multiplex PCR assay. The multiplex PCR relied on a mix of 60 forward primers for TCR Vbeta segments and 13 reverse primers for TCR Jbeta segments. The table was pulled from immuneACCESS by TCRdb, which kept in-frame rearrangements only. Such tables lose some clones; where checked, under half of the loss comes from unresolved V genes, and the rest has no known cause. In this sample the table shows some 150,000 clones, approximately 81% of which occur a single time. Around 6.7% of the sample belongs to the ten largest clones. The sample consisted of PBMCs. The receptor source for this set is a woman aged 25 to 39 in good health and CMV-seropositive.

V and J are TRBV4-3 and TRBJ2-6; D is unclear. Germline V gene sequence: CDR1 LGHNA, CDR2 YSLEER. The germline V and J ends were trimmed by 0 bases and 0 bases, with 12 bases remaining between them. The CDR3 consists of 18 residues. DNA of the CDR3: TGCGCCAGCAGCCAAGATCAGATTTTAAGCTCTGGGGCCAACGTCCTGACTTTC. Protein product: CASSQDQILSSGANVLTF.

V gene TRBV14 combines with J gene TRBJ1-1; D is unresolved. Germline CDR1 SGHDN, CDR2 FVKESK. CDR3 length equals 13 residues. V shed 4 bases and J shed 4 bases, with 10 bases lying between them. CDR3 region: CASSPRLATEAFF. The DNA of the CDR3 is TGTGCCAGCAGCCCCAGACTAGCCACTGAAGCTTTCTTT.

This chain uses TRBV19 with TRBJ2-2, with D possibly TRBD2 on 5 matching bases. The ends were cut back, 1 base at V and 3 bases at J, with 12 bases in the middle. CDR3 length equals 16 residues. Germline CDR1 and CDR2: LNHDA and SQIVND (reference sequence). CDR3 DNA sequence: TGTGCCAGTAGTATAGTGGGAGCAGGATACACCGGGGAGCTGTTTTTT. It codes for CASSIVGAGYTGELFF.

This clone was counted only a few times. This chain uses TRBV29-1 with TRBJ1-1; possibly TRBD1 for D (5 bases). The CDR3 runs to 10 residues. Trimming removed 4 bases at V and 7 bases at J, with 7 bases between. CDR1 SQVTM and CDR2 ANQGSEA come from the germline V gene. The DNA of the CDR3 is TGCAGCGTTGCGACAGATGAAGCTTTCTTT. Its protein product is CSVATDEAFF.

The chain is built from TRBV28 and TRBJ2-1; 10 nucleotides align to TRBD2. Trimming removed 7 bases from V and 4 bases from J; junction bases left unmatched: 7. The CDR3 runs 15 residues. Germline CDR1 and CDR2: MDHEN and SYDVKM. CDR3 region: CASNPLAGVYNEQFF. The CDR3 coding sequence is TGTGCCAGCAATCCTCTAGCGGGGGTTTACAATGAGCAGTTCTTC.

V is TRBV6-6 and J is TRBJ1-1; tentative D call: TRBD1 (6 bases). Per germline, CDR1 MNHNY and CDR2 SVGAGI (reference sequence). Between the trimmed V and J ends, which lost 6 bases and 5 bases, there was a span of 13 bases. CDR3 size: 13 residues. The CDR3 spells CASSETGRTEAFF. CDR3 bases: TGTGCCAGCAGCGAGACAGGCCGGACTGAAGCTTTCTTT.

This chain connects TRBV5-4 to TRBJ2-1; 10 nucleotides line up with TRBD2. Germline V gene data show CDR1 as SGHNT and CDR2 as YYREEE (reference sequence). The CDR3 totals 19 residues. Trimming removed 2 bases from V and 2 bases from J; junction bases left unmatched: 13. CDR3 protein: CASSFSVGLAGVTYNEQFF. CDR3 DNA: TGTGCCAGCAGCTTTTCGGTAGGGCTAGCGGGGGTGACCTACAATGAGCAGTTCTTC. The full variable domain, completed using reference TRBV5-4 and TRBJ2-1, is ETGVTQSPTHLIKTRGQQVTLRCSSQSGHNTVSWYQQALGQGPQFIFQYYREEENGRGNFPPRFSGLQFPNYSSELNVNALELDDSALYLCASSFSVGLAGVTYNEQFFGPGTRLTVL.

This clone was recorded once. The chain has TRBV13 and TRBJ2-5; 7 bases are shared with TRBD2. With 5 bases clipped from V and 7 bases from J, the junction kept 10 bases outside the gene matches. Germline-derived CDR1 and CDR2 are PRHDT and FYEKMQ (reference sequence). CDR3 size: 14 residues. The CDR3 sequence: CASSLGGNLGTQYF. The CDR3 DNA sequence: TGTGCCAGCAGCCTGGGGGGGAATCTTGGGACCCAGTACTTC.

The V call is TRBV7-3, the J call TRBJ2-1; 10 nucleotides align to TRBD1. This CDR3 has 15 residues. After removal of 5 bases from V and 5 bases from J, the junction contained 6 bases not matched to a gene. Germline-derived CDR1 and CDR2 are SGHTA and FQGTGA. The CDR3 nucleotides read TGTGCCAGCAGCGGTCCGGGACAGGGGCACAATGAGCAGTTCTTC. Amino acids: CASSGPGQGHNEQFF.

The rearrangement links TRBV2 to TRBJ2-7; TRBD2 matches 12 bases. The CDR3 totals 14 residues. Trimming removed 5 bases from V and 2 bases from J; junction bases left unmatched: 1. CDR1 SNHLY and CDR2 FYNNEI come from the germline V gene. CDR3 nucleotides: TGTGCCAGCAGTAGACTAGCGGGGGCCTACGAGCAGTACTTC. Its protein is CASSRLAGAYEQYF.

The rearrangement links TRBV9 to TRBJ2-2; no reliable D call. V lost 6 bases, J lost 5 bases, and 5 bases lay in between. Germline assignment: CDR1 SGDLS and CDR2 YYNGEE. CDR3 length: 11 residues. Here the CDR3 DNA reads TGTGCCAGCACTCTAACCGGGGAGCTGTTTTTT. As protein: CASTLTGELFF.

The chain employs TRBV7-3 and TRBJ1-1, with D unresolved. Germline V gives CDR1 SGHTA, CDR2 FQGTGA. There are 14 residues in the CDR3. V dropped 5 bases and J dropped 4 bases, with 14 bases sitting between them. DNA for the CDR3: TGTGCCAGCAGCCTCAACCCTGCGGGCACTGAAGCTTTCTTT. Its protein product is CASSLNPAGTEAFF.

This chain connects TRBV18 to TRBJ2-7, with 7 positions matching TRBD1. V was clipped by 1 base and J by 0 bases; unmatched bases: 3. CDR3 length: 15 residues. Germline V gene lookup returns CDR1 KGHSH and CDR2 LQKENI. CDR3 DNA sequence: TGTGCCAGCTCACCACAAGGGACAGCCTCCTACGAGCAGTACTTC. This encodes CASSPQGTASYEQYF.

In this sample, this clone turned up once. The genes are TRBV6-6 and TRBJ2-1, with D hard to call. Germline loops: CDR1 MNHNY, CDR2 SVGAGI (reference sequence). The CDR3 runs 13 residues. The V gene lost 2 bases and the J gene lost 6 bases, with 8 bases spanning the gap. The CDR3 reads CASSYAEANEQFF. Written as DNA, the CDR3 is TGTGCCAGCAGTTACGCCGAGGCCAATGAGCAGTTCTTC.

This chain uses TRBV18 with TRBJ2-2; D is possibly TRBD1 (6 bases). V lost 3 bases to trimming and J lost 4 bases, with 12 bases between them. Per the germline V gene, CDR1 is KGHSH and CDR2 is LQKENI. The CDR3 spans 15 residues. The CDR3: CASSPRGHFTGELFF. The CDR3 nucleotides are TGTGCCAGCTCACCCAGGGGCCACTTCACCGGGGAGCTGTTTTTT. Filled out from reference TRBV18 and TRBJ2-2, the complete variable domain reads NAGVMQNPRHLVRRRGQEARLRCSPMKGHSHVYWYRQLPEEGLKFMVYLQKENIIDESGMPKERFSAEFPKEGPSILRIQQVVRGDSAAYFCASSPRGHFTGELFFGEGSRLTVL.

This clone occurred once. V gene TRBV5-1 combines with J gene TRBJ1-2; possibly TRBD1 for D (6 bases). V was trimmed by 4 bases and J by 5 bases, leaving 15 bases between them. The CDR3 runs to 14 residues. Germline V gene sequence: CDR1 SGHRS, CDR2 YFSETQ. The CDR3 region is CASSPTVGGYGYTF. The CDR3 nucleotides are TGCGCCAGCAGCCCGACTGTAGGGGGATATGGCTACACCTTC.

This clone was counted between two and nine times. V is TRBV18 and J is TRBJ2-7, with 8 bases aligning to TRBD1. Germline V CDR1 and CDR2: KGHSH, LQKENI. With 4 bases clipped from V and 3 bases from J, the junction kept 8 bases outside the gene matches. The CDR3 covers 15 residues. DNA for the CDR3: TGTGCCAGCTCACGGGAGACAGGGGCCCTCTACGAGCAGTACTTC. It translates to CASSRETGALYEQYF.